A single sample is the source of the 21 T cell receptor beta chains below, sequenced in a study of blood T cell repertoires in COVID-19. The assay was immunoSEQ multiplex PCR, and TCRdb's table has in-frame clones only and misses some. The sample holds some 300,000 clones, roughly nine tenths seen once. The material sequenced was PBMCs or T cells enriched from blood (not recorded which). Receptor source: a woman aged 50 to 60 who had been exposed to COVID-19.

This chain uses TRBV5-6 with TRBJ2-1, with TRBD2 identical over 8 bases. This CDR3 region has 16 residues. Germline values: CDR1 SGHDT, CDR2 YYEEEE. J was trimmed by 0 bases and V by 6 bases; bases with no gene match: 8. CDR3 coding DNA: TGTGCCAGCACCCCTGTCGGGGGGGTCTCCTACAATGAGCAGTTCTTC. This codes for CASTPVGGVSYNEQFF. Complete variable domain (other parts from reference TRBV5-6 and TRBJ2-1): DAGVTQSPTHLIKTRGQQVTLRCSPKSGHDTVSWYQQALGQGPQFIFQYYEEEERQRGNFPDRFSGHQFPNYSSELNVNALLLGDSALYLCASTPVGGVSYNEQFFGPGTRLTVL.

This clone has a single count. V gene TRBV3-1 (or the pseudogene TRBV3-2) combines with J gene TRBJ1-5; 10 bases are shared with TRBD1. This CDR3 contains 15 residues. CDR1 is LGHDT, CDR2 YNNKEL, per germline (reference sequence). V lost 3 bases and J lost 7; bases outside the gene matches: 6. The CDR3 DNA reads TGTGCCAGCAGCCACACGGGACAGGGGAGGCAGCCCCAGCATTTT. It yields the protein CASSHTGQGRQPQHF.

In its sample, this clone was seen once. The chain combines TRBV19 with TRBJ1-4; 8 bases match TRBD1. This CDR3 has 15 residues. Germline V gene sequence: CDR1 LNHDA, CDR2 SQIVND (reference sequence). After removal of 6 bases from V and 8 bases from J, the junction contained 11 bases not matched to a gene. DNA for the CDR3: TGTGCCAGTAGAAGACAAGGACAGGGTGGGGAAAAACTGTTTTTT. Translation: CASRRQGQGGEKLFF. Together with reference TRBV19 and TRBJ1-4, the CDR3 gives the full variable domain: DGGITQSPKYLFRKEGQNVTLSCEQNLNHDAMYWYRQDPGQGLRLIYYSQIVNDFQKGDIAEGYSVSREKKESFPLTVTSAQKNPTAFYLCASRRQGQGGEKLFFGSGTQLSVL.

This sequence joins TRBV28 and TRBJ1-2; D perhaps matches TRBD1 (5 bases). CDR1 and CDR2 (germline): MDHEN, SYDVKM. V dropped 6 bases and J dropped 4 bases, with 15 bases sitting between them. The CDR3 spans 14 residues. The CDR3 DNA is TGTGCCAGCAGACCCCCGGTGGGGGGCTATGGCTACACCTTC. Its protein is CASRPPVGGYGYTF.

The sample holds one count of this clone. DNA of the CDR3: TGTGCCAGCAGCTTAGTGCCCAGGGGAACACGCTCTGGAAACACCATATATTTT. Translation: CASSLVPRGTRSGNTIYF. J is TRBJ1-3 and V is TRBV7-9; D possibly corresponds to TRBD1 (6 bases). The CDR3 runs to 18 residues. Germline assignment: CDR1 SEHNR and CDR2 FQNEAQ (reference sequence). V dropped 1 base and J dropped 0 bases, with 16 bases sitting between them.

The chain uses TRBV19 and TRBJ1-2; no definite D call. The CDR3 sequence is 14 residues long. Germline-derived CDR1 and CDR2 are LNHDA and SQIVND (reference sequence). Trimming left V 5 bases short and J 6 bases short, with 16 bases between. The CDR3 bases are TGTGCCAGTAGTCCTGGCAGCCCCCGGGATGGCTACACCTTC. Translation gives CASSPGSPRDGYTF.

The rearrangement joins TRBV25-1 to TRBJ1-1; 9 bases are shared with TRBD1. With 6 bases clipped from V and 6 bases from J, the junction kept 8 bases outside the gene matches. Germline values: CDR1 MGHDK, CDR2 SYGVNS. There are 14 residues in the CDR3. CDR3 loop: CASRRDTGGSEAFF. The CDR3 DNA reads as TGTGCCAGCAGAAGAGACACAGGGGGCTCTGAAGCTTTCTTT.

CDR3 sequence (DNA): TGTGCCAGTAGTATAAACGGGAACACTGAAGCTTTCTTT. It translates to CASSINGNTEAFF. V and J are TRBV19 and TRBJ1-1; D unclear. The V end was cut by 2 bases, the J end by 1 base, with 5 bases between. Germline assignment: CDR1 LNHDA and CDR2 SQIVND (reference sequence). The CDR3 runs 13 residues.

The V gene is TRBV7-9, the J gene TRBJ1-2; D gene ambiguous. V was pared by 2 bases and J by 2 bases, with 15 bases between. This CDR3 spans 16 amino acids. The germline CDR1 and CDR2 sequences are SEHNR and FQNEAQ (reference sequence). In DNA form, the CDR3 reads TGTGCCAGCAGCTTAACTTCAGGCGAACTGAACTATGGCTACACCTTC. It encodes CASSLTSGELNYGYTF.

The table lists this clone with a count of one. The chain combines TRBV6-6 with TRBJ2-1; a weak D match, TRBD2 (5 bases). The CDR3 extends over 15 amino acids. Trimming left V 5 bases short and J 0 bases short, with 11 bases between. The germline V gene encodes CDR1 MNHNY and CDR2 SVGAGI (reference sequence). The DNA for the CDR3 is TGTGCCAGCAGTAGGGATAGCGTCTCCTACAATGAGCAGTTCTTC. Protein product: CASSRDSVSYNEQFF.

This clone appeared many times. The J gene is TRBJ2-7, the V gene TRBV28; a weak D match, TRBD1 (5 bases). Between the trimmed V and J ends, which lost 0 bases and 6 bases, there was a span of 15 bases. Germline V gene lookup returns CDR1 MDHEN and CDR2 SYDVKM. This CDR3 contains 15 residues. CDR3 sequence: CASSLCRTQGCEQYF. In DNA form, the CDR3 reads TGTGCCAGCAGTTTATGCCGAACTCAGGGTTGCGAGCAGTACTTC.

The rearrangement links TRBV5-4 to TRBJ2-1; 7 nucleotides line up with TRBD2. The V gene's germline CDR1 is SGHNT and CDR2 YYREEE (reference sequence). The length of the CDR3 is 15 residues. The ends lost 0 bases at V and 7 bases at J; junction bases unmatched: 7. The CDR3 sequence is CASSLGLAVRNEQFF. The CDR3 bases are TGTGCCAGCAGCTTGGGGCTAGCGGTAAGGAATGAGCAGTTCTTC.

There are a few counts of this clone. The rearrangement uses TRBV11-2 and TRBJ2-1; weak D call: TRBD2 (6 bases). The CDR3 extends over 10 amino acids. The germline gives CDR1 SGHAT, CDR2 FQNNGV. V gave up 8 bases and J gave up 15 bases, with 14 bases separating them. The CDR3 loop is CASGGTLMFF. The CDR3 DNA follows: TGTGCCAGCGGGGGGACCTTGATGTTCTTC. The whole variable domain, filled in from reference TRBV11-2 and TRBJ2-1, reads EAGVAQSPRYKIIEKRQSVAFWCNPISGHATLYWYQQILGQGPKLLIQFQNNGVVDDSQLPKDRFSAERLKGVDSTLKIQPAKLEDSAVYLCASGGTLMFFGPGTRLTVL.

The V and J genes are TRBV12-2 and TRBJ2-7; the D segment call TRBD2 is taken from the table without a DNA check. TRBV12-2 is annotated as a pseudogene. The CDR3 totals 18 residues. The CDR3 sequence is CASRLVRLTSGVRYEQYF. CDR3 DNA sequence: TGTGCAAGTCGCTTAGTGCGTCTTACTAGCGGGGTCCGGTACGAGCAGTACTTC.

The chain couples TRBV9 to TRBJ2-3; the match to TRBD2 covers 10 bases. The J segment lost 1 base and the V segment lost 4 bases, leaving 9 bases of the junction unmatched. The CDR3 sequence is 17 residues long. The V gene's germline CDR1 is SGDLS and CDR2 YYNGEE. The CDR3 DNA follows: TGTGCCAGCAGCAACCCATTAGCGGGGGGAGGCACAGATACGCAGTATTTT. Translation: CASSNPLAGGGTDTQYF.

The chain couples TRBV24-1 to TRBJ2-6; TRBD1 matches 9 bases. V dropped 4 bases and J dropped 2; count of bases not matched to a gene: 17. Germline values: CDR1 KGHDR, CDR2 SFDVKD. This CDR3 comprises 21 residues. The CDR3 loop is CATSESTSLGTGRTGANVLTF. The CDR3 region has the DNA TGTGCCACCAGTGAGTCAACGTCCTTAGGGACAGGGAGAACTGGGGCCAACGTCCTGACTTTC.

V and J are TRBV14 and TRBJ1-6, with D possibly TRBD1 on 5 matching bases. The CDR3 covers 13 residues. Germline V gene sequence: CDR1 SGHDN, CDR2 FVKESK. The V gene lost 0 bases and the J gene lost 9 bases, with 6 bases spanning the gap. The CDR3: CASSQETASPLHF. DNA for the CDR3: TGTGCCAGCAGCCAAGAGACAGCTTCACCCCTCCACTTT. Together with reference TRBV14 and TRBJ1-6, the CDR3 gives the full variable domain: EAGVTQFPSHSVIEKGQTVTLRCDPISGHDNLYWYRRVMGKEIKFLLHFVKESKQDESGMPNNRFLAERTGGTYSTLKVQPAELEDSGVYFCASSQETASPLHFGNGTRLTVT.

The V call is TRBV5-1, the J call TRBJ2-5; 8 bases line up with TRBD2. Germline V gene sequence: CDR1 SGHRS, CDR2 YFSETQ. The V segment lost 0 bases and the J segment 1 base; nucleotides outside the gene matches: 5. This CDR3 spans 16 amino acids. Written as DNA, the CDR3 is TGCGCCAGCAGCTTGGGGGTAGCGGGGAGCCAAGAGACCCAGTACTTC. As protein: CASSLGVAGSQETQYF. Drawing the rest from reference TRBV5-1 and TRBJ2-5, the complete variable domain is KAGVTQTPRYLIKTRGQQVTLSCSPISGHRSVSWYQQTPGQGLQFLFEYFSETQRNKGNFPGRFSGRQFSNSRSEMNVSTLELGDSALYLCASSLGVAGSQETQYFGPGTRLLVL.

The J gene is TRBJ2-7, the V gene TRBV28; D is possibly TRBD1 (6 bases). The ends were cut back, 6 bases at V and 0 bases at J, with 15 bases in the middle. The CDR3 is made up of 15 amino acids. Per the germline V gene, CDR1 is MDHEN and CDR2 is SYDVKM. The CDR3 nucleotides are TGTGCCAGCAGGGGGGCTGGGGCGATCTCCTACGAGCAGTACTTC. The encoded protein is CASRGAGAISYEQYF.

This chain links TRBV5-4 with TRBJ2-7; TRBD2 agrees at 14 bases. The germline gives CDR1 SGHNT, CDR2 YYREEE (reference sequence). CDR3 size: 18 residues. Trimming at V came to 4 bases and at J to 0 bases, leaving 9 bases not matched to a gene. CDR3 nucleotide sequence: TGTGCCAGCAGCCCCGGACTAGCGGGGGGCCAAAACTCCTACGAGCAGTACTTC. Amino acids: CASSPGLAGGQNSYEQYF.

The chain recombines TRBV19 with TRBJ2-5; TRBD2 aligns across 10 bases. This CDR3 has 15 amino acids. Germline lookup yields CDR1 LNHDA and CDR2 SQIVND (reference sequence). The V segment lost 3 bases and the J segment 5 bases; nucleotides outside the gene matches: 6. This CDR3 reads CASSIERGGQETQYF. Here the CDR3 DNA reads TGTGCCAGTAGTATCGAGCGGGGGGGCCAGGAGACCCAGTACTTC.